Listed below are T cell receptor beta chains from one sample, sequenced in a study of CD8+ T cells in alopecia areata. The method was immunoSEQ multiplex PCR; TCRdb's version includes in-frame clones alone and lacks a portion of them. The table includes some 10,000 clones, roughly 60% detected once. Sample: skin, taken at week 0. Receptors originate from a human donor with alopecia areata. CDR3s include the opening cysteine and the closing phenylalanine or tryptophan. A D gene is named only where the DNA matches it firmly. Clone size is given for some rows only: seen once, a few or many times, or a class if the clone is expanded.

D gene: -; J gene: TRBJ2-6; clone size: -; V gene: TRBV5-6; CDR3 DNA: TGTGCCAGCACGGCAGGATCTGGGGCCAACGTCCTGACTTTC; CDR3 protein: CASTAGSGANVLTF
D gene: -; J gene: TRBJ1-2; clone size: -; V gene: TRBV27; CDR3 DNA: TGTGCCAGCAGTTTCGAGGGTAACTATGGCTACACCTTC; CDR3 protein: CASSFEGNYGYTF
D gene: -; J gene: TRBJ2-2; clone size: few; V gene: TRBV7-8; CDR3 DNA: TGTGCCAGCAGACAGTACCAGGGTATTACCGGGGAGCTGTTTTTT; CDR3 protein: CASRQYQGITGELFF
D gene: -; J gene: TRBJ2-2; clone size: -; V gene: TRBV2; CDR3 DNA: TGTGCCAGCACAGGGCGCTCCGACACCGGGGAGCTGTTTTTT; CDR3 protein: CASTGRSDTGELFF
D gene: -; J gene: TRBJ2-3; clone size: -; V gene: TRBV27; CDR3 DNA: TGTGCCAGCAGACTCGGTCACAGCACAGATACGCAGTATTTT; CDR3 protein: CASRLGHSTDTQYF
D gene: -; J gene: TRBJ1-6; clone size: -; V gene: TRBV6-5; CDR3 DNA: TGTGCCAGCAGCGAGCTAGGACGGAGGAATTCACCCCTCCACTTT; CDR3 protein: CASSELGRRNSPLHF
D gene: -; J gene: TRBJ1-1; clone size: -; V gene: TRBV15; CDR3 DNA: TGTGCCACCAGCAGAGATCAGGGATGGACTGAAGCTTTCTTT; CDR3 protein: CATSRDQGWTEAFF
D gene: -; J gene: TRBJ1-3; clone size: once; V gene: TRBV14; CDR3 DNA: TGTGCCAGCAGCCAAGATAGTACCGGACGGTGGAACACCATATATTTT; CDR3 protein: CASSQDSTGRWNTIYF
D gene: -; J gene: TRBJ2-2; clone size: -; V gene: TRBV18; CDR3 DNA: TGTGCCAGCTCACCACGGCAGGCCAACACCGGGGAGCTGTTTTTT; CDR3 protein: CASSPRQANTGELFF
D gene: TRBD2; J gene: TRBJ2-1; clone size: -; V gene: TRBV27; CDR3 DNA: TGTGCCAGCAGTTCCACACTAGCGGGAGGACGGGAGCAGTTCTTC; CDR3 protein: CASSSTLAGGREQFF
D gene: -; J gene: TRBJ1-4; clone size: -; V gene: TRBV7-8; CDR3 DNA: TGTGCCAGCAGCCCAAAACCTCCCCGGACACTCGTAAAAGCGGGTGAAAAACTGTTTTTT; CDR3 protein: CASSPKPPRTLVKAGEKLFF
D gene: -; J gene: TRBJ2-1; clone size: once; V gene: TRBV7-2; CDR3 DNA: TGTGCCAGCAGCCCCTACAATGAGCAGTTCTTC; CDR3 protein: CASSPYNEQFF
D gene: -; J gene: TRBJ2-6; clone size: once; V gene: TRBV6-5; CDR3 DNA: TGTGCCAGCAGGGTCTCTGGGGCCAACGTCCTGACTTTC; CDR3 protein: CASRVSGANVLTF
D gene: -; J gene: TRBJ2-1; clone size: -; V gene: TRBV5-1; CDR3 DNA: TGCGCCAGCAGCTTGATCGATTTTCCTGTATATGAGCAGTTCTTC; CDR3 protein: CASSLIDFPVYEQFF
D gene: TRBD1; J gene: TRBJ2-2; clone size: -; V gene: TRBV2; CDR3 DNA: TGTGCCAGCAGTAAGACAGGGGCGAACACCGGGGAGCTGTTTTTT; CDR3 protein: CASSKTGANTGELFF
D gene: -; J gene: TRBJ1-1; clone size: -; V gene: TRBV6-8; CDR3 DNA: TGTGCCAGCATTGACCGCACTGAAGCTTTCTTT; CDR3 protein: CASIDRTEAFF
D gene: TRBD1; J gene: TRBJ1-4; clone size: -; V gene: TRBV6-5; CDR3 DNA: TGTGCCAGCAGGCCGGGACAGACAAATAATGAAAAACTGTTTTTT; CDR3 protein: CASRPGQTNNEKLFF
D gene: -; J gene: TRBJ2-1; clone size: few; V gene: TRBV21-1; CDR3 DNA: TGTGCCAGCAGCAAAGAAACCGGAAAATCCTACAATGAGCAGTTCTTC; CDR3 protein: CASSKETGKSYNEQFF
D gene: -; J gene: TRBJ1-6; clone size: -; V gene: TRBV30; CDR3 DNA: TGTGCCTGGAGTGGGACATTAGATAATTCACCCCTCCACTTT; CDR3 protein: CAWSGTLDNSPLHF
D gene: TRBD2; J gene: TRBJ2-3; clone size: -; V gene: TRBV19; CDR3 DNA: TGTGCCAGTTCTACTCAGACTAGCGGGAGCATCGGTACGCAGTATTTT; CDR3 protein: CASSTQTSGSIGTQYF
D gene: -; J gene: TRBJ2-1; clone size: -; V gene: TRBV21-1; CDR3 DNA: TGTGCCAGCAGCAAAAGACCGACTAGCGGGTGCAATGAGCAGTTCTTC; CDR3 protein: CASSKRPTSGCNEQFF
D gene: -; J gene: TRBJ2-5; clone size: -; V gene: TRBV11-3; CDR3 DNA: TGTGCCAGCAGCCCGCATGAGACCCAGTACTTC; CDR3 protein: CASSPHETQYF
D gene: TRBD1; J gene: TRBJ1-5; clone size: -; V gene: TRBV7-9; CDR3 DNA: TGTGCCAGCAGCTTAGGGACAGGGCCTAATCAGCCCCAGCATTTT; CDR3 protein: CASSLGTGPNQPQHF
D gene: -; J gene: TRBJ2-3; clone size: -; V gene: TRBV9; CDR3 DNA: TGTGCCAGCAGCGTAGGGGACGGGTCTCCTCCTTATACGCAGTATTTT; CDR3 protein: CASSVGDGSPPYTQYF
D gene: TRBD2; J gene: TRBJ2-3; clone size: once; V gene: TRBV9; CDR3 DNA: TGTGCCAGCAGCTTTACGGGACTAGCGACAGATACGCAGTATTTT; CDR3 protein: CASSFTGLATDTQYF
D gene: -; J gene: TRBJ1-1; clone size: -; V gene: TRBV5-6; CDR3 DNA: TGTGCCAGCAGCTTGCTTTCGATCGCTGAAGCTTTCTTT; CDR3 protein: CASSLLSIAEAFF
D gene: -; J gene: TRBJ1-1; clone size: -; V gene: TRBV5-4; CDR3 DNA: TGTGCCAGCAGCTTGGTGATGAACACTGAAGCTTTCTTT; CDR3 protein: CASSLVMNTEAFF
D gene: TRBD1; J gene: TRBJ1-5; clone size: -; V gene: TRBV6-6; CDR3 DNA: TGTGCCAGCAGTTACTCCAGACAGGGTGGTCAGCCCCAGCATTTT; CDR3 protein: CASSYSRQGGQPQHF
D gene: -; J gene: TRBJ2-2; clone size: large; V gene: TRBV7-2; CDR3 DNA: TGTGCCAGCAGCTTAGCTCGTGTCGGGACCGGGGAGCTGTTTTTT; CDR3 protein: CASSLARVGTGELFF
D gene: TRBD1; J gene: TRBJ2-1; clone size: -; V gene: TRBV2; CDR3 DNA: TGTGCCAGCAGCTTAAGGGGGCCTTACAATGAGCAGTTCTTC; CDR3 protein: CASSLRGPYNEQFF
D gene: -; J gene: TRBJ2-7; clone size: -; V gene: TRBV29-1; CDR3 DNA: TGCAGCGTTCTTTCTGATTCCTACGAGCAGTACTTC; CDR3 protein: CSVLSDSYEQYF
D gene: -; J gene: TRBJ2-2; clone size: -; V gene: TRBV19; CDR3 DNA: TGTGCCAGTAGTATGGGCTACAGCGGGGAGCTGTTTTTT; CDR3 protein: CASSMGYSGELFF
D gene: -; J gene: TRBJ2-6; clone size: -; V gene: TRBV12-5; CDR3 DNA: TGTGCTAGTGGTTTCTCCTATCTGGACGGGACTGGGGCCAACGTCCTGACTTTC; CDR3 protein: CASGFSYLDGTGANVLTF
D gene: TRBD1; J gene: TRBJ2-7; clone size: -; V gene: TRBV2; CDR3 DNA: TGTGCCAGCAGTCCCCCGGGACAGTCTTACGAGCAGTACTTC; CDR3 protein: CASSPPGQSYEQYF
D gene: -; J gene: TRBJ1-5; clone size: -; V gene: TRBV7-6; CDR3 DNA: TGTGCCAGCAGCTTAGGTGGGGTTCAGCCCCAGCATTTT; CDR3 protein: CASSLGGVQPQHF